Sequencing of this TCR beta chain was carried out in a study of human T cells and chemical hapten exposure. On the study more broadly: Small pooled library volume differences chiefly drove per-sample TCR yield variation.

Study-level results: Sensitizing to DPC left TCRs with a frequency above 1 in 1000 unaltered. Donors, who had alopecia, may show an immune response that differs from healthy people's.

On this clonotype itself: Its antigen is unknown. Being one base from a much bigger clone, this may be a read error.

TCRdb used MiXCR to reprocess the RACE reads, holding one entry per CDR3 protein. The sample yields about 250,000 distinct CDR3 sequences, 7.5% to 8% seen once. The CDR3 has 15 amino acids. Specified time point: pre-sensitization, week 0. Described treatment: therapeutic diphenylcyclopropenone sensitization with weekly scalp DPC. The specimen comprised whole blood, sampled in connection with sensitization to the hapten diphenylcyclopropenone (DPC). The chain joins TRBV12-3 or TRBV12-4 to TRBJ1-6; a possible D gene is TRBD1 (5 bases). The sequence came from a man aged 18 to 30 with alopecia areata. Some clones in this sample may be carry-over from other donors' samples. CDR3 sequence: CANSTRDGGDSPLHF. CDR3 sequence (DNA): TGTGCCAACAGTACAAGGGACGGTGGTGATTCACCCCTCCACTTT.